These 29 T cell receptor beta chains originate from one sample sequenced in a study of blood T cell repertoires in COVID-19 (dated by TCRdb to 2019 to 2021). Library creation used the immunoSEQ multiplex PCR assay. TCRdb took this table from immuneACCESS and kept in-frame rearrangements with V and J called. Such tables lack part of the clones; where checked against another copy, unresolved V genes explain under half of the gap, and the rest is unexplained. The sample table records 350,000 to 450,000 clones; roughly 80% of these occur just once. The top ten hold about 4.8% of the sample. Sequenced input: PBMCs or T cells enriched from blood (not recorded which). The receptors here all came from a woman in her forties or fifties who had recovered from COVID-19.

The chain carries TRBV7-9 and TRBJ1-5, with a possible D match to TRBD1 (5 bases). From germline, CDR1 is SEHNR and CDR2 FQNEAQ (reference sequence). The CDR3 has 17 amino acids. Trimming stripped 5 bases from V and 2 bases from J, with 19 bases between. CDR3: CASSQFGQGKGNQPQHF. In nucleotides, the CDR3 is TGTGCCAGCAGCCAGTTTGGGCAGGGAAAAGGCAATCAGCCCCAGCATTTT.

V gene TRBV10-3 combines with J gene TRBJ1-6; 7 bases fit TRBD1. Germline loops: CDR1 ENHRY, CDR2 SYGVKD. The CDR3 consists of 16 residues. The ends lost 6 bases at V and 7 bases at J; junction bases unmatched: 12. The CDR3 spells CAIREGGTVGNSPLHF. In DNA form, the CDR3 reads TGTGCCATCAGGGAAGGTGGGACAGTGGGGAATTCACCCCTCCACTTT.

The chain joins TRBV6-5 to TRBJ2-4; TRBD2 is a possible D gene (7 bases). This CDR3 is built from 14 residues. CDR1 is MNHEY, CDR2 SVGAGI, per germline. Deletions cut 7 bases from V and 1 base from J, with 11 bases between. This CDR3 is CASKGGAAKNIQYF. CDR3 coding DNA: TGTGCCAGCAAGGGGGGGGCGGCCAAAAACATTCAGTACTTC.

The chain combines TRBV12-3 or TRBV12-4 with TRBJ2-1, with TRBD1 identical over 7 bases. With 6 bases clipped from V and 4 bases from J, the junction kept 0 bases outside the gene matches. The CDR3 runs to 12 residues. The CDR3 spells CASRGQYNEQFF. In DNA, the CDR3 is TGTGCCAGCAGGGGACAGTACAATGAGCAGTTCTTC.

This chain connects TRBV7-9 to TRBJ2-5; D perhaps matches TRBD2 (6 bases). Trimming left V 1 base short and J 2 bases short, with 17 bases between. Looked up from germline, CDR1 is SEHNR and CDR2 is FQNEAQ (reference sequence). The CDR3 contains 17 residues. The CDR3 spells CASSLVGWRGRQETQYF. CDR3 nucleotide sequence: TGTGCCAGCAGCTTAGTGGGGTGGCGGGGCCGGCAAGAGACCCAGTACTTC. Full variable domain (missing parts from reference TRBV7-9 and TRBJ2-5): DTGVSQNPRHKITKRGQNVTFRCDPISEHNRLYWYRQTLGQGPEFLTYFQNEAQLEKSRLLSDRFSAERPKGSFSTLEIQRTEQGDSAMYLCASSLVGWRGRQETQYFGPGTRLLVL.

The chain is built from TRBV9 and TRBJ1-4; 11 bases match TRBD1. The junction had 13 bases not matched to a gene; V was cut back by 4 bases and J by 5 bases. This CDR3 has 18 residues. Germline V gives CDR1 SGDLS, CDR2 YYNGEE. The CDR3 sequence: CASSTHSGGTGGNEKLFF. CDR3 sequence (DNA): TGTGCCAGCAGCACCCACTCCGGAGGGACAGGGGGAAATGAAAAACTGTTTTTT.

The table lists this clone with a count of one. The rearrangement links TRBV12-5 to TRBJ2-2, with TRBD2 as a possible D gene (5 bases). Trimming stripped 4 bases from V and 6 bases from J, with 9 bases between. The CDR3 is made up of 13 amino acids. CDR1 LGHNT and CDR2 FRNRAP come from the germline V gene. The CDR3 is CASGYGLSGELFF. The CDR3 coding sequence is TGTGCTAGTGGTTATGGACTCTCCGGGGAGCTGTTTTTT.

This chain links TRBV10-3 with TRBJ1-3; possible D gene TRBD1, 6 bases. CDR1 ENHRY and CDR2 SYGVKD come from the germline V gene. V gave up 11 bases and J gave up 4 bases, with 12 bases separating them. The CDR3 length is 12 residues. CDR3 in amino acids: CAAQGEGNTIYF. Written as DNA, the CDR3 is TGTGCCGCACAGGGAGAAGGAAACACCATATATTTT.

The table lists this clone with a few counts. The same CDR3 can be traced to other DNA sequences in this sample. CDR3 sequence (DNA): TGCGCCAGCAGCTGGGACAGACCCTACGAGCAGTACTTC. It yields the protein CASSWDRPYEQYF. The chain has TRBV5-1 and TRBJ2-7, with 7 bases identical to TRBD1. The CDR3 is made up of 13 amino acids. The junction had 2 bases not matched to a gene; V was cut back by 3 bases and J by 2 bases. Looked up from germline, CDR1 is SGHRS and CDR2 is YFSETQ.

The genes are TRBV3-1 (or the pseudogene TRBV3-2) and TRBJ2-2, with 10 positions matching TRBD2. CDR3 size: 15 residues. Germline values: CDR1 LGHDT, CDR2 YNNKEL (reference sequence). With 3 bases clipped from V and 6 bases from J, the junction kept 4 bases outside the gene matches. The CDR3 is CASSHNLAGAGELFF. CDR3 bases: TGTGCCAGCAGCCACAATCTAGCGGGAGCCGGGGAGCTGTTTTTT.

The CDR3 loop is CASSYRDRNEKLFF. Here the CDR3 DNA reads TGTGCCAGCAGTTACCGGGACAGGAATGAAAAACTGTTTTTT. The J gene is TRBJ1-4, the V gene TRBV2; 8 bases are a match to TRBD1. The CDR3 consists of 14 residues. Trimming removed 5 bases from V and 5 bases from J; junction bases left unmatched: 4. CDR1 and CDR2 (germline): SNHLY, FYNNEI.

This rearrangement joins TRBV2 to TRBJ1-1; D not resolved. The CDR3 length is 12 residues. Looked up from germline, CDR1 is SNHLY and CDR2 is FYNNEI. V was pared by 10 bases and J by 4 bases, with 13 bases between. In nucleotides, the CDR3 is TGTGCCACTGCCGTCGGGGTCACTGAAGCTTTCTTT. It codes for CATAVGVTEAFF.

The sample holds a few counts of this clone. The chain carries TRBV6-2 or TRBV6-3 and TRBJ2-7; 7 bases map to TRBD2. With 5 bases clipped from V and 6 bases from J, the junction kept 7 bases outside the gene matches. The CDR3 consists of 13 residues. Germline V gene lookup returns CDR1 MNHEY and CDR2 SVGEGT. In DNA, the CDR3 is TGTGCCAGCAGTAAGACCCCTAGCGGCGAGCAGTACTTC. As protein: CASSKTPSGEQYF.

The chain is built from TRBV11-2 and TRBJ2-3; 10 bases fit TRBD2. This CDR3 is 16 amino acids long. V lost 3 bases and J lost 4; bases outside the gene matches: 7. From germline, CDR1 is SGHAT and CDR2 FQNNGV. The CDR3 nucleotides read TGTGCCAGCAGCTTGCGGACTAGCGGAAATCCAGATACGCAGTATTTT. Its translation: CASSLRTSGNPDTQYF. The whole variable domain, filled in from reference TRBV11-2 and TRBJ2-3, reads EAGVAQSPRYKIIEKRQSVAFWCNPISGHATLYWYQQILGQGPKLLIQFQNNGVVDDSQLPKDRFSAERLKGVDSTLKIQPAKLEDSAVYLCASSLRTSGNPDTQYFGPGTRLTVL.

The V gene is TRBV11-3, the J gene TRBJ2-5; perhaps TRBD1 as D (5 bases). The V end lost 3 bases, the J end lost 10 bases, and 9 bases lay between the germline ends. CDR1 and CDR2 (germline): SGHNT, YENEEA. This CDR3 has 11 amino acids. CDR3 loop: CASSFETDQYF. The CDR3 DNA follows: TGTGCCAGCAGCTTCGAGACAGACCAGTACTTC.

The rearrangement links TRBV7-3 to TRBJ1-5; D may be TRBD1 (6 bases). Trimming shortened V by 4 bases and J by 10 bases, and 14 bases separated the two germline ends. CDR3 length: 13 amino acids. Germline V gene data show CDR1 as SGHTA and CDR2 as FQGTGA. In DNA, the CDR3 is TGTGCCAGCAGCTCCCGTAGGGGACAACCCCAGCATTTT. Encoded protein: CASSSRRGQPQHF.

This clone was recorded a few times. This chain uses TRBV7-9 with TRBJ2-7; a weak D match, TRBD2 (6 bases). Germline CDR1 SEHNR, CDR2 FQNEAQ (reference sequence). Trimming stripped 5 bases from V and 1 base from J, with 15 bases between. This CDR3 is built from 15 residues. The CDR3 DNA reads TGTGCCAGCAGCCAGCCGGGACTGATATCCTACGAGCAGTACTTC. Translation: CASSQPGLISYEQYF.

There are a few counts of this clone. The CDR3 loop is CASSPGQGLVFHF. DNA for the CDR3: TGTGCCAGCAGCCCAGGCCAGGGGTTAGTGTTCCACTTT. V usage is TRBV12-3 or TRBV12-4 and J usage is TRBJ1-6, with D tentatively TRBD1 (6 bases). CDR3 length: 13 residues. Trimming took 6 bases from V and 17 from J, leaving 20 bases between them.

The chain carries TRBV5-6 and TRBJ1-1, with TRBD1 identical over 7 bases. Germline V gene lookup returns CDR1 SGHDT and CDR2 YYEEEE. The CDR3 covers 12 residues. V lost 7 bases to trimming and J lost 4 bases; unmatched junction nucleotides: 4. As DNA, the CDR3 is TGTGCCAGCCGATCAGGGGGCACTGAAGCTTTCTTT. This codes for CASRSGGTEAFF.

The chain recombines TRBV25-1 with TRBJ1-1, with 7 bases identical to TRBD1. The CDR3 extends over 12 amino acids. CDR1 and CDR2 from the germline V gene are MGHDK and SYGVNS. V shed 5 bases, J shed 8 bases, and the junction held 5 bases outside the gene matches. CDR3 sequence (DNA): TGTGCCAGCAGTTCACAGGGACAGGAAGCTTTCTTT. It encodes CASSSQGQEAFF.

The chain combines TRBV7-9 with TRBJ2-7; D might be TRBD2 (5 bases). Trimming removed 1 base from V and 1 base from J, with 8 bases in between. Germline V lookup: CDR1 SEHNR, CDR2 FQNEAQ (reference sequence). The CDR3 consists of 14 residues. The CDR3 DNA reads TGTGCCAGCAGCTTAGATGGACTGTCCTACGAGCAGTACTTC. Its protein product is CASSLDGLSYEQYF. Based on the CDR3 plus reference TRBV7-9 and TRBJ2-7, the full variable domain is DTGVSQNPRHKITKRGQNVTFRCDPISEHNRLYWYRQTLGQGPEFLTYFQNEAQLEKSRLLSDRFSAERPKGSFSTLEIQRTEQGDSAMYLCASSLDGLSYEQYFGPGTRLTVT.

This clone has just one count. This CDR3 is CASTEQGSLQETQYF. The CDR3 DNA reads as TGTGCCAGCACCGAACAGGGTTCTTTGCAAGAGACCCAGTACTTC. The chain joins TRBV2 to TRBJ2-5, with TRBD1 as a possible D gene (6 bases). Trimming cost V 7 bases and J 2 bases, with 17 bases left between them. The CDR3 totals 15 residues. The V gene's germline CDR1 is SNHLY and CDR2 FYNNEI. Using reference TRBV2 and TRBJ2-5 for the parts outside the CDR3, the full variable domain is EPEVTQTPSHQVTQMGQEVILRCVPISNHLYFYWYRQILGQKVEFLVSFYNNEISEKSEIFDDQFSVERPDGSNFTLKIRSTKLEDSAMYFCASTEQGSLQETQYFGPGTRLLVL.

This chain joins TRBV4-3 and TRBJ1-4; D may be TRBD1 (5 bases). The CDR3 has 15 residues. Trimming pared 3 bases from V and 8 bases from J, leaving 16 bases between. Germline CDR1 is LGHNA and CDR2 is YSLEER. CDR3 region: CASSHDRGRLEKLFF. The DNA for the CDR3 is TGCGCCAGCAGCCATGACAGAGGAAGGTTAGAAAAACTGTTTTTT.

V usage is TRBV19 and J usage is TRBJ2-1, with D possibly matching TRBD2 (5 bases). The CDR3 covers 17 residues. The V end was cut by 3 bases, the J end by 0 bases, with 15 bases between. CDR1 LNHDA and CDR2 SQIVND come from the germline V gene (reference sequence). CDR3 nucleotide sequence: TGTGCCAGTAGTATTTTAGGTGGCAGCGGCTCCTACAATGAGCAGTTCTTC. It codes for CASSILGGSGSYNEQFF.

The rearrangement uses TRBV5-4 and TRBJ2-7; 10 nucleotides match TRBD1. This CDR3 region has 15 residues. After removal of 4 bases from V and 1 base from J, the junction contained 5 bases not matched to a gene. Germline assignment: CDR1 SGHNT and CDR2 YYREEE (reference sequence). CDR3 region: CASSKPGQGSYEQYF. The CDR3 nucleotides read TGTGCCAGCAGCAAGCCGGGACAGGGGTCCTACGAGCAGTACTTC.

This clone was counted many times. The chain carries TRBV4-3 and TRBJ2-2; weak D call: TRBD2 (7 bases). V was pared by 2 bases and J by 6 bases, with 22 bases between. Germline V CDR1 and CDR2: LGHNA, YSLEER. The CDR3 is 18 amino acids. The CDR3 coding sequence is TGCGCCAGCAGCCAACTCGCCCCGGGGGGCAGTGTTGCCGGGGAGCTGTTTTTT. Translating it yields CASSQLAPGGSVAGELFF.

For the CDR3, the DNA is TGCGCCAGCAGCCAACCCTTTGCAAGCGGCGAGCAGTACTTC. It is translated as CASSQPFASGEQYF. This chain links TRBV4-1 with TRBJ2-7; TRBD2 might be the D (5 bases). Germline CDR1 is MGHRA and CDR2 is YSYEKL. The CDR3 loop spans 14 amino acids. V lost 2 bases and J 6 bases, leaving 14 bases between the germline ends.

This clone was seen more than once but under ten times. Other DNA sequences within the sample encode an identical CDR3. The chain carries TRBV7-9 and TRBJ1-1, with D uncertain. The length of the CDR3 is 12 residues. The germline V gene encodes CDR1 SEHNR and CDR2 FQNEAQ (reference sequence). Between the trimmed V and J ends, which lost 6 bases and 5 bases, there was a span of 10 bases. The CDR3 reads CASSLRGTEAFF. CDR3 in DNA: TGTGCCAGCAGTCTCAGAGGGACTGAAGCTTTCTTT.

This clone was counted between two and nine times. V gene TRBV7-6 combines with J gene TRBJ2-1, with 9 bases fitting TRBD2. Unmatched junction bases numbered 12, after V lost 5 bases and J lost 1 base. This CDR3 contains 18 residues. Germline V gene lookup returns CDR1 SGHVS and CDR2 FNYEAQ. CDR3 bases: TGTGCCAGCAGCGCCCGGGCTAGCGGGATCGGATCCTACAATGAGCAGTTCTTC. As protein: CASSARASGIGSYNEQFF.